A selection of T cell receptor beta chains follows, all from one sample in a study of T-cell reconstitution after alpha-beta-depleted transplantation in children. TCRdb independently ran MiXCR on the PCR reads; one entry per CDR3 protein. The table includes about 17,000 distinct CDR3 sequences, roughly an eighth detected once. The input for sequencing was PBMCs, mostly from graft donor cells, taken 180 days after TCRalphabeta/CD19-depleted stem cell transplant. These receptors were taken from a boy younger than two who had a stem cell transplant for Wiskott-Aldrich syndrome, so the T cells may come from the graft donor. The CDR3 runs from the conserved cysteine through the conserved F or W. The D gene is left open where the match is weak.

v_gene: TRBV20-1; d_gene: TRBD1; CDR3aa: CSVPGQGYTGELFF
v_gene: TRBV20-1; d_gene: -; CDR3aa: CSARTGLGDEKLFF
v_gene: TRBV7-9; d_gene: TRBD2; CDR3aa: CASSLGTIQETQYF
v_gene: TRBV12-3/TRBV12-4; d_gene: TRBD2; CDR3aa: CASSFVFLAGGPTIFNEQFF
v_gene: TRBV7-9; d_gene: TRBD1; CDR3aa: CASSPQGGGNQPQHF
v_gene: TRBV20-1; d_gene: -; CDR3aa: CSARRSEGSNEQFF
v_gene: TRBV28; d_gene: TRBD1; CDR3aa: CASSLFVGGLQPQHF
v_gene: TRBV6-1; d_gene: TRBD2; CDR3aa: CASSESPSGRAAKNIQYF
v_gene: TRBV28; d_gene: -; CDR3aa: CASSLPGALGSPLHF
v_gene: TRBV5-4; d_gene: TRBD2; CDR3aa: CASSLGRGGYNEQFF
v_gene: TRBV3-1; d_gene: TRBD1; CDR3aa: CASSQEGQESGANVLTF
v_gene: TRBV7-2; d_gene: -; CDR3aa: CASSLDRGPQHF
v_gene: TRBV7-9; d_gene: TRBD1; CDR3aa: CASSPRNRGGEKLFF